This TCR beta chain was captured by sequencing in a study of T cells in Graves' hyperthyroidism and ophthalmopathy. General study points: Blood also contained most expanded thyroid clonotypes above 0.001. Through a model of 13 V-J features, ophthalmopathy was separated from stable hyperthyroidism.

This clonotype was picked up many times. The antigen is unknown. Thyroid ultrasound, orbital computed tomography, clinical symptoms, and serum thyroxine and TRAb underpinned diagnoses. From RNA transcripts, TCR beta CDR3 regions were amplified. Initially, a first-round RT-PCR of the TCR CDR3 employed the HTBI primer set. Each CDR3 protein is one row after TCRdb ran MiXCR on the multiplex PCR reads. This table holds about 500,000 distinct CDR3 sequences, around an eighth found once. V lost 8 bases and J lost 7, with 21 bases in between. This CDR3 has 14 residues. Germline CDR1 LGHNT, CDR2 FRNRAP. The TCR originated in a young woman with Graves' hyperthyroidism. The rearrangement joins TRBV12-5 to TRBJ2-7; maybe TRBD2 (6 bases). The sample comprised blood. The CDR3 nucleotides read TGTGCTAGTTCCCTCAGCATGCTAGCGAGGGAGCAGTACTTC. Translated, it gives CASSLSMLAREQYF.